This T cell receptor (beta chain) emerged from a study of blood T cell repertoires in COVID-19. CDR3 length: 16 amino acids. V was pared by 3 bases and J by 2 bases, with 17 bases between. Germline assignment: CDR1 GTSNPN and CDR2 SVGIG (reference sequence). Source study methods: Counts of nucleated cells, estimated from reference gene primer amplification, were obtained. Libraries were prepared by immunoSEQ multiplex PCR; TCRdb keeps only in-frame clonotypes and omits some of them. The V and J calls and clone size were taken over from that table, and D and trimming were inferred from the DNA. The sample includes fewer than 75,000 clones, roughly 90% seen only once; the top ten take around 4.2%.

Source material: peripheral blood. The J gene is TRBJ2-1, the V gene TRBV30, with D perhaps TRBD1 (6 bases). This clonotype was obtained from a man aged 70-80 years with acute or convalescent COVID-19. The DNA for the CDR3 is TGTGCCTGGAGCCCCAGGGGCCTTAGTCCCTACAATGAGCAGTTCTTC. Its protein product is CAWSPRGLSPYNEQFF.